This TCR beta chain is drawn from a study of cytomegalovirus exposure and HLA in healthy donors. Clones were read by immunoSEQ multiplex PCR, and TCRdb kept only the in-frame ones, dropping some. The data hold approximately 130,000 clones, with more than 75% observed a single time. Trimming stripped 0 bases from V and 4 bases from J, with 12 bases between. This CDR3 has 15 amino acids. In germline, CDR1 is MNHEY, CDR2 SVGAGI. A roughly 120-subject validation cohort, separate from the approximately 610-subject first cohort, supplied the donors. Study outcomes and limitations: Within the approximately 110 validation repertoires, first-cohort TCR clusters tended to co-occur, according to a later analysis. Most TCRs appeared rarely, but some public TCRs recurred in many donors.

As to this clone: The antigen remains unidentified.

The chain joins TRBV6-5 to TRBJ1-1, with no clear D. The sequencing sample was made of PBMCs. The clonotype comes from a woman aged 25 to 39 in good health and CMV-seronegative. The CDR3, as DNA: TGTGCCAGCAGTTACTCCACCCGGGGAGGCACTGAAGCTTTCTTT. Translation gives CASSYSTRGGTEAFF.